One sample yielded the 32 T cell receptor beta chains listed below, sequenced in a study of T cells in Graves' hyperthyroidism and ophthalmopathy. The CDR3 regions of TCR beta were amplified from RNA transcripts. TCR CDR3 underwent first-round RT-PCR with the HTBI primer set. A single record per CDR3 protein comes from TCRdb applying MiXCR to the multiplex PCR reads. Here the sample spans some 600,000 distinct CDR3 sequences, about 14% being singletons. Sequenced sample: blood. The source is a woman in her thirties with Graves' hyperthyroidism that later progressed to Graves' ophthalmopathy.

This clonotype was detected ten times or more. The chain combines TRBV28 with TRBJ2-3; 7 nucleotides agree with TRBD2. V shed 3 bases and J 5 bases; nucleotides not matched to a gene: 11. The CDR3 is 16 residues long. Germline CDR1 is MDHEN and CDR2 is SYDVKM. Here the CDR3 reads CASSFRMGGLGDTQYF. CDR3 bases: TGTGCCAGCAGTTTTAGAATGGGGGGGTTAGGAGATACGCAGTATTTT.

Turning to this clonotype: A clone one base away is much larger, so this may be a read error. V and J are TRBV6-6 and TRBJ2-3; D is undetermined. From germline, CDR1 is MNHNY and CDR2 SVGAGI (reference sequence). The CDR3 loop spans 16 amino acids. CDR3 protein: CAGSYSQIVDTDTQYF. DNA for the CDR3: TGTGCCGGCAGTTACTCTCAGATCGTCGACACAGATACGCAGTATTTT.

This clonotype came up many times. The chain employs TRBV27 and TRBJ2-7; D remains unclear. V was shortened by 2 bases and J by 4 bases, with 24 bases between the two germline ends. CDR1 is MNHEY and CDR2 is SMNVEV in the germline V gene (reference sequence). The CDR3 covers 18 residues. The DNA of the CDR3 is TGTGCCAGCAGTTTAGTTTCTCCACCACTCGATGAGACTTACGAGCAGTACTTC. This encodes CASSLVSPPLDETYEQYF.

This clonotype was seen at least ten times. The chain links TRBV20-1 to TRBJ1-4; perhaps TRBD1 as D (5 bases). The ends were cut back, 2 bases at V and 8 bases at J, with 18 bases in the middle. CDR3 size: 15 residues. Per germline, CDR1 DFQATT and CDR2 SNEGSKA (reference sequence). CDR3 region: CSARPDSGSGEKLFF. DNA for the CDR3: TGCAGTGCTAGACCCGACAGCGGATCAGGGGAAAAACTGTTTTTT.

The chain couples TRBV29-1 to TRBJ1-2; 11 nucleotides agree with TRBD1. Germline V gene data show CDR1 as SQVTM and CDR2 as ANQGSEA. The ends lost 6 bases at V and 2 bases at J; junction bases unmatched: 2. This CDR3 has 13 amino acids. CDR3 residues: CSVRTGGNYGYTF. The CDR3 DNA reads TGCAGCGTCAGGACAGGGGGCAACTATGGCTACACCTTC.

This clonotype has at least ten counts. The V call is TRBV5-1, the J call TRBJ2-3; no clear D gene. Germline V lookup: CDR1 SGHRS, CDR2 YFSETQ. The germline V and J ends were trimmed by 0 bases and 3 bases, with 11 bases remaining between them. The CDR3 has 15 amino acids. CDR3 in amino acids: CASSLGTVATDTQYF. The CDR3 DNA sequence: TGCGCCAGCAGCTTGGGTACGGTAGCTACAGATACGCAGTATTTT.

This clonotype was found many times. The J gene is TRBJ2-1, the V gene TRBV15; D perhaps matches TRBD1 (6 bases). Trimming took off 1 base at V and 5 bases at J, with 9 bases between the two ends. The germline gives CDR1 LNHNV, CDR2 YYDKDF (reference sequence). This CDR3 comprises 14 residues. CDR3 DNA: TGTGCCACCAGCAGAGGACCAGGGGACAATGAGCAGTTCTTC. Protein product: CATSRGPGDNEQFF.

This clonotype was seen only a few times. The CDR3 loop reads CASSLDLAGGGETQYF. The CDR3 DNA follows: TGTGCCAGCAGCTTAGATCTAGCGGGAGGCGGAGAGACCCAGTACTTC. This chain connects TRBV11-3 to TRBJ2-5; 11 bases fit TRBD2. J lost 4 bases, V lost 0 bases, and 4 bases had no gene match. Germline CDR1 is SGHNT and CDR2 is YENEEA. This CDR3 comprises 16 residues.

This clonotype was detected ten times or more. This rearrangement joins TRBV12-3 or TRBV12-4 to TRBJ1-1; D unclear. Trimming took off 2 bases at V and 7 bases at J, with 14 bases between the two ends. This CDR3 spans 14 amino acids. The CDR3 protein is CASSLSDAKSEAFF. The DNA for the CDR3 is TGTGCCAGCAGTTTATCGGATGCGAAAAGTGAAGCTTTCTTT.

This chain uses TRBV2 with TRBJ2-7; 8 bases line up with TRBD1. Unmatched junction bases numbered 5, after V lost 8 bases and J lost 5 bases. CDR3 size: 12 residues. Germline CDR1 and CDR2: SNHLY and FYNNEI. CDR3 amino acids: CASLGQGNEQYF. CDR3 sequence (DNA): TGTGCCAGCCTCGGACAGGGTAACGAGCAGTACTTC.

This clonotype was recorded at least ten times. The chain recombines TRBV19 with TRBJ1-4; D unclear. Germline values: CDR1 LNHDA, CDR2 SQIVND (reference sequence). V dropped 5 bases and J dropped 5 bases, with 9 bases sitting between them. This CDR3 comprises 13 residues. CDR3 DNA sequence: TGTGCCAGTAGTTCGACGGAGAATGAAAAACTGTTTTTT. This codes for CASSSTENEKLFF.

This clonotype was observed many times. This chain links TRBV7-2 with TRBJ2-3; D is undetermined. The CDR3 extends over 15 amino acids. CDR1 and CDR2 from the germline V gene are SGHTA and FQGNSA. V lost 8 bases, J lost 2 bases, and 17 bases lay in between. CDR3 sequence (DNA): TGTGCCAGCCGACCGGCTGGGCTAACCACAGATACGCAGTATTTT. Amino acids: CASRPAGLTTDTQYF.

The V and J genes are TRBV30 and TRBJ2-6; perhaps TRBD2 as D (5 bases). V dropped 1 base and J dropped 0 bases, with 7 bases sitting between them. From germline, CDR1 is GTSNPN and CDR2 SVGIG (reference sequence). This CDR3 region has 15 residues. The CDR3 DNA follows: TGTGCCTGGAGTGGAGGGATCTCTGGGGCCAACGTCCTGACTTTC. Its translation is CAWSGGISGANVLTF.

In its sample, this clonotype was seen a few times. The gene calls are TRBV24-1 and TRBJ2-3; possibly TRBD1 for D (5 bases). Germline-derived CDR1 and CDR2 are KGHDR and SFDVKD. V was clipped by 6 bases and J by 4 bases, with 16 bases between them. The CDR3 totals 15 residues. Written as DNA, the CDR3 is TGTGCCACCAGTCGGACATCAGGGCTTGCAGATACGCAGTATTTT. Protein product: CATSRTSGLADTQYF.

In its sample, this clonotype was seen many times. The J gene is TRBJ2-7, the V gene TRBV7-9; D is unclear. Germline-derived CDR1 and CDR2 are SEHNR and FQNEAQ (reference sequence). The CDR3 has 12 amino acids. The ends were cut back, 3 bases at V and 5 bases at J, with 8 bases in the middle. DNA of the CDR3: TGTGCCAGCAGCTTGTATAGCCACGAGCAGTACTTC. This sequence encodes CASSLYSHEQYF. Filled out from reference TRBV7-9 and TRBJ2-7, the complete variable domain reads DTGVSQNPRHKITKRGQNVTFRCDPISEHNRLYWYRQTLGQGPEFLTYFQNEAQLEKSRLLSDRFSAERPKGSFSTLEIQRTEQGDSAMYLCASSLYSHEQYFGPGTRLTVT.

There are many counts of this clonotype. This rearrangement joins TRBV10-3 to TRBJ2-7; D gene ambiguous. V was clipped by 8 bases and J by 0 bases, with 5 bases between them. The CDR3 is made up of 11 amino acids. Germline CDR1 ENHRY, CDR2 SYGVKD. The CDR3 DNA follows: TGTGCCATCGGGATCTCCTACGAGCAGTACTTC. Its translation: CAIGISYEQYF.

This clonotype was detected a few times. J is TRBJ2-2 and V is TRBV29-1; a weak D match, TRBD2 (6 bases). Trimming shortened V by 3 bases and J by 6 bases, and 14 bases separated the two germline ends. Germline lookup yields CDR1 SQVTM and CDR2 ANQGSEA. The CDR3 contains 14 residues. The CDR3 DNA follows: TGCAGCGTTGACCGGGGGTCAAAGTCCGGGGAGCTGTTTTTT. It yields the protein CSVDRGSKSGELFF.

Worth noting for this clonotype: A much larger clone lies a single base off, so this may be a read error. The genes are TRBV7-9 and TRBJ2-7; TRBD1 matches at 7 bases. This CDR3 has 15 amino acids. Germline V CDR1 and CDR2: SEHNR, FQNEAQ (reference sequence). This CDR3 reads CAISLAGTDPYEQYF. The CDR3, as DNA: TGTGCCATCAGCTTAGCCGGGACAGATCCGTACGAGCAGTACTTC.

At least ten counts were recorded for this clonotype. The CDR3 here is CASSEPDRLNTEAFF. CDR3 coding DNA: TGTGCCAGCAGTGAACCCGACAGGCTGAACACTGAAGCTTTCTTT. V usage is TRBV25-1 and J usage is TRBJ1-1; D is perhaps TRBD1 (6 bases). The germline V and J ends were trimmed by 2 bases and 0 bases, with 10 bases remaining between them. The germline CDR1 and CDR2 sequences are MGHDK and SYGVNS. The CDR3 length is 15 residues.

This clonotype was observed at least ten times. The chain is built from TRBV12-3 or TRBV12-4 and TRBJ1-2, with 9 nucleotides matching TRBD1. CDR3 size: 14 residues. V was clipped by 8 bases and J by 3 bases; unmatched bases: 7. In nucleotides, the CDR3 is TGTGCCAGCGCTTCCACAGGGGGCGACTATGGCTACACCTTC. This gives the protein CASASTGGDYGYTF.

This clonotype was seen at least ten times. DNA of the CDR3: TGTGCCATCAGTGAGTCTGACTCCTACGAGCAGTACTTC. Translating it yields CAISESDSYEQYF. The chain uses TRBV10-3 and TRBJ2-7; D not resolved. The CDR3 consists of 13 residues. Trimming took 0 bases from V and 0 from J, leaving 3 bases between them. Looked up from germline, CDR1 is ENHRY and CDR2 is SYGVKD.

There are many counts of this clonotype. The genes are TRBV5-1 and TRBJ2-7; D perhaps matches TRBD1 (6 bases). Trimming removed 2 bases at V and 3 bases at J, with 12 bases between. This CDR3 is built from 14 residues. CDR1 is SGHRS, CDR2 YFSETQ, per germline. The CDR3 DNA is TGCGCCAGCAGCTTAACAGGGCAAGGCTACGAGCAGTACTTC. Translated: CASSLTGQGYEQYF.

This clonotype was recorded many times. The CDR3, as DNA: TGTGCCAGCAGTTTGGTCTCCTACACAGATACGCAGTATTTT. This encodes CASSLVSYTDTQYF. The chain employs TRBV6-2 or TRBV6-3 and TRBJ2-3; D is uncertain. V gave up 4 bases and J gave up 2 bases, with 10 bases separating them. CDR1 MNHEY and CDR2 SVGEGT come from the germline V gene. The CDR3 is 14 residues long.

The chain links TRBV7-2 to TRBJ2-7; D may be TRBD2 (5 bases). CDR3 length: 13 amino acids. Germline CDR1 reads SGHTA; CDR2 reads FQGNSA. Trimming took 5 bases from V and 6 from J, leaving 14 bases between them. The CDR3 region is CASSTNRAGEQYF. CDR3 DNA: TGTGCCAGCAGCACCAACCGTGCGGGCGAGCAGTACTTC.

The chain has TRBV20-1 and TRBJ1-2; 8 bases map to TRBD1. The germline gives CDR1 DFQATT, CDR2 SNEGSKA (reference sequence). With V trimmed by 0 bases and J by 4 bases, 7 bases remained unmatched. The CDR3 spans 15 residues. The CDR3 region is CSARDVTGDPYGYTF. The CDR3 DNA sequence: TGCAGTGCTAGAGATGTGACAGGGGACCCCTATGGCTACACCTTC.

To note about this clonotype: An end of the junction does not agree with germline; a read error may underlie this. This rearrangement joins TRBV12-5 to TRBJ2-7, with D unresolved. CDR3 length: 12 residues. CDR1 is LGHNT, CDR2 FRNRAP, per germline. The CDR3, as DNA: TGTGCTAGTGGCTTGGGTGTCGGCGAGCAGTACTTC. It specifies CASGLGVGEQYF.

This clonotype appeared many times. The chain recombines TRBV2 with TRBJ2-1; D is undetermined. Trimming took off 5 bases at V and 9 bases at J, with 14 bases between the two ends. The CDR3 has 13 amino acids. Germline V gene data show CDR1 as SNHLY and CDR2 as FYNNEI. The CDR3 DNA sequence: TGTGCCAGCAGTCCCGCCCCTCGCCTTGAGCAGTTCTTC. Amino acid sequence: CASSPAPRLEQFF.

This clonotype showed up just a few times. The V gene is TRBV20-1, the J gene TRBJ2-5; D call uncertain. The germline V gene has CDR1 DFQATT and CDR2 SNEGSKA (reference sequence). The ends were cut back, 1 base at V and 4 bases at J, with 13 bases in the middle. The CDR3 is 14 residues long. The CDR3, as DNA: TGCAGTGCTAGAGGCCCTGGGATCTCAGAGACCCAGTACTTC. It translates to CSARGPGISETQYF.

This clonotype appeared many times. The V call is TRBV27, the J call TRBJ1-2; D is unclear. There are 12 residues in the CDR3. The V and J ends lost 6 bases and 4 bases respectively, with 9 bases between them. Looked up from germline, CDR1 is MNHEY and CDR2 is SMNVEV (reference sequence). The CDR3 coding sequence is TGTGCCAGCAGGTCCGTCCCCTATGGCTACACCTTC. Translation gives CASRSVPYGYTF.

This clonotype occurred a few times. The chain couples TRBV30 to TRBJ2-7; D uncertain. Per the germline V gene, CDR1 is GTSNPN and CDR2 is SVGIG (reference sequence). The CDR3 has 12 residues. Trimming removed 0 bases at V and 7 bases at J, with 10 bases between. Here the CDR3 DNA reads TGTGCCTGGAGTGTACCCTTCGGAGAGCAGTACTTC. Its protein is CAWSVPFGEQYF. The full variable domain, completed using reference TRBV30 and TRBJ2-7, is SQTIHQWPATLVQPVGSPLSLECTVEGTSNPNLYWYRQAAGRGLQLLFYSVGIGQISSEVPQNLSASRPQDRQFILSSKKLLLSDSGFYLCAWSVPFGEQYFGPGTRLTVT.

This clonotype was detected many times. This chain uses TRBV9 with TRBJ2-3, with 14 nucleotides matching TRBD2. Germline assignment: CDR1 SGDLS and CDR2 YYNGEE. Losses at the gene ends were 0 bases for V and 2 bases for J; bases not matched to a gene: 5. The CDR3 has 18 amino acids. CDR3 coding DNA: TGTGCCAGCAGCGTAGGTGGGACTAGCGGGGGAATCACAGATACGCAGTATTTT. This gives the protein CASSVGGTSGGITDTQYF.

This clonotype was counted between two and nine times. This chain links TRBV6-1 with TRBJ2-7; no firm D call. Germline assignment: CDR1 MNHNS and CDR2 SASEGT. Trimming cost V 6 bases and J 0 bases, with 12 bases left between them. The CDR3 sequence is 14 residues long. The CDR3 spells CASRLYDNSYEQYF. The CDR3 nucleotides are TGTGCCAGCAGGCTTTACGATAACTCCTACGAGCAGTACTTC.